A selection of T cell receptor beta chains follows, all from one sample in a study of blood T cell repertoires in COVID-19. TCRdb keeps only in-frame clones here, not all; method: immunoSEQ multiplex PCR. The sample yields roughly 250,000 clones, 90% to 95% seen once. Sequenced input: PBMCs or T cells enriched from blood (not recorded which). These TCRs come from a human donor in a cohort exposed to, infected with or recovered from COVID-19 (not recorded which). The donor label of this sample is uncertain. Both conserved end residues are part of each CDR3. The order of the fields is D gene, V gene, clone size, J gene, CDR3 DNA, CDR3 protein. The D gene is left open where the match is weak. Clone size is not always given. Where it is, it says once, few, many or a class for expanded clones.

>TRBD2|TRBV14|NA|TRBJ2-3
TGTGCCAGCAACCCAGACGGCGGGGGAAGCACAGATACGCAGTATTTT
CASNPDGGGSTDTQYF
>NA|TRBV18|NA|TRBJ2-2
TGTGCCAGCTCACCCCGGAGGGCCTCGAGCACCGGGGAGCTGTTTTTT
CASSPRRASSTGELFF
>NA|TRBV7-9|NA|TRBJ2-3
TGTGCCAGCAGCTTCCCCCCGGGACTTACCACAGATACGCAGTATTTT
CASSFPPGLTTDTQYF
>TRBD2|TRBV6-4|NA|TRBJ2-3
TGTGCCAGCAGTGGCGGGGGGGCCACAGATACGCAGTATTTT
CASSGGGATDTQYF
>TRBD1|TRBV6-5|NA|TRBJ1-6
TGTGCCAGCAGTTCAGGACAGGGTGGCTCACCCCTCCACTTT
CASSSGQGGSPLHF
>NA|TRBV21-1|NA|TRBJ1-6
TGTGCCAGCAGCAAACGGGCAGGGGATAATTCACCCCTCCACTTT
CASSKRAGDNSPLHF
>NA|TRBV3-1/TRBV3-2|NA|TRBJ2-5
TGTGCCAGCAGCCAATCCCTAGCGCCAGAGACCCAGTACTTC
CASSQSLAPETQYF
>NA|TRBV24-1|NA|TRBJ2-5
TGTGCCACCAGCGCCCCGGCCCCTAGGGGGGAGACCCAGTACTTC
CATSAPAPRGETQYF
>NA|TRBV24-1|NA|TRBJ1-5
TGTGCCACCAGTGATCGGCAGGCGGGTCAGCCCCAGCATTTT
CATSDRQAGQPQHF
>TRBD1|TRBV7-2|NA|TRBJ2-5
TGTGCCAGCAGCATCTCCGGGACAGGGGTCCAAGAGACCCAGTACTTC
CASSISGTGVQETQYF
>NA|TRBV27|once|TRBJ2-7
TGTGCCAGCCGCAGGCTCTACGAGCAGTACTTC
CASRRLYEQYF
>TRBD1|TRBV25-1|NA|TRBJ1-1
TGTGCCAGCTCGACAGGGCGCACTGAAGCTTTCTTT
CASSTGRTEAFF
>NA|TRBV27|few|TRBJ1-2
TGTGCCAGCAGTTTAAGTGGGACAAGCGGATATGGCTACACCTTC
CASSLSGTSGYGYTF
>TRBD2|TRBV7-9|NA|TRBJ2-5
TGTGCCAGCAGCTCCTTACTAGCGGGGGGACAAGAGACCCAGTACTTC
CASSSLLAGGQETQYF
>NA|TRBV6-5|NA|TRBJ2-4
TGTGCCAGCAATCCCGAAGGGGCAGCCAAAAACATTCAGTACTTC
CASNPEGAAKNIQYF
>TRBD1|TRBV5-1|NA|TRBJ2-2
TGCGCCAGCAGCTTACAGGGGGCTAACACCGGGGAGCTGTTTTTT
CASSLQGANTGELFF
>NA|TRBV9|once|TRBJ2-1
TGTGCCAGCAGCGTGGCCCTAGAGGGAATTTCTGAGCAGTTCTTC
CASSVALEGISEQFF
>TRBD1|TRBV2|NA|TRBJ2-5
TGTGCCAGCAGTGGGGCGACAGGGGGCTGGGGAGAGACCCAGTACTTC
CASSGATGGWGETQYF
>NA|TRBV5-1|once|TRBJ2-7
TGCGCCAGCAGCTTGGCGGGCGGGGCCTCCTACGAGCAGTACTTC
CASSLAGGASYEQYF
>TRBD1|TRBV18|NA|TRBJ2-5
TGTGCCAGCTCAACGACAGGGTCTGGGGGAGAGACCCAGTACTTC
CASSTTGSGGETQYF
>NA|TRBV12-3/TRBV12-4|NA|TRBJ1-2
TGTGCCAGCAGTCCCCAGGGAAACTATGGCTACACCTTC
CASSPQGNYGYTF
>NA|TRBV27|NA|TRBJ1-3
TGTGCCAGCAGTCCATTGGGCAGGCCCAGTGGAAACACCATATATTTT
CASSPLGRPSGNTIYF